This T cell receptor beta chain was found in a study of T cell clonality in common variable immunodeficiency. Study-level points and caveats: In common variable immunodeficiency, TCR beta chains reportedly carried fewer deletions and N-nucleotide insertions. CVID patient heterogeneity limited repertoire-clinical complication correlations. Fewer TCRbeta clones were shared among CVID subjects than controls.

The protocol was immunoSEQ multiplex PCR, while the TCRdb copy is restricted to in-frame clones and leaves out a portion. The sample shows approximately 81,000 clones, none of them appearing just once. This clone was seen ten or more times. As yet, its antigen is unknown. The read stops 3 residues short of the end of the CDR3; the missing end is completed from the germline J gene. The CDR3 length is 13 residues. The germline CDR1 and CDR2 sequences are LNHDA and SQIVND (reference sequence). V was cut by 6 bases and J by 5 bases, with 10 bases left in between. Heparinized whole blood, about 5 to 8.5 ml, came from each donor.

The chain employs TRBV19 and TRBJ1-4; D gene ambiguous. The sequence came from a person between 18 and 75 years old in good health. What was sequenced was peripheral blood mononuclear cells. The CDR3 DNA, read in part, is TGTGCCAGTAGGCAAACTTGGAATGAAAAA. It codes for CASRQTWNEK. In full, the CDR3 reads CASRQTWNEKLFF.